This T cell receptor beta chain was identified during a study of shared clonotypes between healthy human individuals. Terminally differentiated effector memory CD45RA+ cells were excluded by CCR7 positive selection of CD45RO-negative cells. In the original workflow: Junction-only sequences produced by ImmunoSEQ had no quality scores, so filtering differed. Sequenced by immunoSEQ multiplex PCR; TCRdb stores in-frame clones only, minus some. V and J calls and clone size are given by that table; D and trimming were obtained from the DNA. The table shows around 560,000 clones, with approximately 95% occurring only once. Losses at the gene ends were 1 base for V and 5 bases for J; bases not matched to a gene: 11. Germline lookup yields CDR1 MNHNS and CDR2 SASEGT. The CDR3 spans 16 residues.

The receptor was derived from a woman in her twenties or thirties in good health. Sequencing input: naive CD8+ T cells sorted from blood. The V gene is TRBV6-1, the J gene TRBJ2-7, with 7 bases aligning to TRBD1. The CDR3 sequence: CASSEVLTGELDEQYF. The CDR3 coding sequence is TGTGCCAGCAGTGAAGTGTTAACAGGGGAATTGGACGAGCAGTACTTC.